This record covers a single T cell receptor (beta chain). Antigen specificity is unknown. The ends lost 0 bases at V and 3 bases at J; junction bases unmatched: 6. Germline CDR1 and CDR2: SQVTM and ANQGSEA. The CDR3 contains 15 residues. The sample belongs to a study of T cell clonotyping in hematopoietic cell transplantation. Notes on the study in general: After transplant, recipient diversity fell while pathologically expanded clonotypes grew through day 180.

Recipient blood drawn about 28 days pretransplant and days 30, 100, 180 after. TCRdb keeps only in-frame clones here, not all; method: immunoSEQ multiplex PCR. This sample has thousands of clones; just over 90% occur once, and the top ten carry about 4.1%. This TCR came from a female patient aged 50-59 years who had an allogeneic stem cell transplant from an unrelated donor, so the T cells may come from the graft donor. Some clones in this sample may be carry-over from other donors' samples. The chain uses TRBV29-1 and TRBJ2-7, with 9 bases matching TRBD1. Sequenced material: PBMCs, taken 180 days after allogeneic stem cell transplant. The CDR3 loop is CSVEDWDRVGYEQYF. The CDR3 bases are TGCAGCGTTGAAGATTGGGACAGGGTGGGCTACGAGCAGTACTTC.